A selection of T cell receptor beta chains follows, all from one sample in a study of human T cells and chemical hapten exposure. A single record per CDR3 protein comes from TCRdb applying MiXCR to the RACE reads. Altogether under 110,000 distinct CDR3 sequences are present, more than 10% being singletons, with the ten largest covering roughly 1.5%. The sample here was whole blood, taken in connection with sensitization to the hapten diphenylcyclopropenone (DPC). The source of these receptors is a woman aged 45-65 years with alopecia areata. Some clones in this sample may be carry-over from other donors' samples. Both conserved end residues are trimmed from each CDR3. Fields, in order: CDR3 protein, J gene, V gene.

ASSTGVITEAF | TRBJ1-1 | TRBV28
ASSRQPYNYGYT | TRBJ1-2 | TRBV14
ASSRGGTGFFTDTQY | TRBJ2-3 | TRBV28
ASRTGGAGYT | TRBJ1-2 | TRBV12-3/TRBV12-4
ASSPNTYNSPLH | TRBJ1-6 | TRBV7-9
ASSLRSMGQSGETQY | TRBJ2-5 | TRBV5-1
ASSQRPRGLRSGTDTQY | TRBJ2-3 | TRBV4-3
ASSPGTGSGDTRY | TRBJ2-3 | TRBV6-5
SASGRALRGETQY | TRBJ2-5 | TRBV20-1
ASSGGQGAPGH | TRBJ1-5 | TRBV12-3/TRBV12-4
AISEDAGYREQY | TRBJ2-7 | TRBV10-3
ATSAQSNRAEY | TRBJ2-7 | TRBV24-1
ASSLLAETSNQPQH | TRBJ1-5 | TRBV28
ASSPPDSNYGYT | TRBJ1-2 | TRBV6-5
ASSRGTEAF | TRBJ1-1 | TRBV6-5
ASSQEPRDVRQPQH | TRBJ1-5 | TRBV4-1
ASSSGTALGVEAF | TRBJ1-1 | TRBV7-9
ASSQDQGVYGKLF | TRBJ1-4 | TRBV4-2
SALRAVEAKNIQY | TRBJ2-4 | TRBV20-1
ASSRGLAGGPAKGNEQF | TRBJ2-1 | TRBV18
ASMLDGGYTEAF | TRBJ1-1 | TRBV6-1
SGGNDEQY | TRBJ2-7 | TRBV29-1
ASSWTGTGNTGELF | TRBJ2-2 | TRBV7-2
ASSTLQAYEQY | TRBJ2-7 | TRBV19
SAPERDRGRGQPQH | TRBJ1-5 | TRBV20-1
ASNQEGTYTEAF | TRBJ1-1 | TRBV3-1
ASSRGQAGNSPLH | TRBJ1-6 | TRBV2
ARSLPGAGAHHEQF | TRBJ2-1 | TRBV11-3
ASSDARASTEAF | TRBJ1-1 | TRBV25-1
ASSFRGTGPYEQY | TRBJ2-7 | TRBV27
ASSQGPDPNQPQH | TRBJ1-5 | TRBV3-1
ASSFPLRTDTQY | TRBJ2-3 | TRBV13
AISVAAENQPQH | TRBJ1-5 | TRBV10-3
ASSEDGRGPGYT | TRBJ1-2 | TRBV2
ASSLDGQGNSPLH | TRBJ1-6 | TRBV5-1
ASRLNPGPAF | TRBJ1-1 | TRBV28
ASRQGGPNTEAF | TRBJ1-1 | TRBV28
ASSFQRGSDTQY | TRBJ2-3 | TRBV6-5
ASSRRDNEKLF | TRBJ1-4 | TRBV6-1
ASSLLDREYGYT | TRBJ1-2 | TRBV5-6
ASRPDTYGYT | TRBJ1-2 | TRBV2
ASSPTGLAGELYEQY | TRBJ2-7 | TRBV7-6
AARPLGGVDTQY | TRBJ2-3 | TRBV7-8
ASRGLNTGELF | TRBJ2-2 | TRBV19
ASSPRRIGELF | TRBJ2-2 | TRBV14
ASTPHSNEKLF | TRBJ1-4 | TRBV28
ASSLTTNTGELF | TRBJ2-2 | TRBV18
ASSYGDRVDSPLH | TRBJ1-6 | TRBV6-5
ASSLGQGAYNEQF | TRBJ2-1 | TRBV4-3
ASSTWRAGSNEQF | TRBJ2-1 | TRBV7-9
SASGRVGGQAF | TRBJ1-1 | TRBV20-1
ASSESRQVTSYNEQF | TRBJ2-1 | TRBV10-1
ASSKGGGNPGNTIY | TRBJ1-3 | TRBV21-1
ASSHGDRVLGYT | TRBJ1-2 | TRBV4-2
ASSSSGDEQY | TRBJ2-7 | TRBV28
ASSRDNQPQH | TRBJ1-5 | TRBV12-3/TRBV12-4
ASRLAGSSNQPQH | TRBJ1-5 | TRBV12-3/TRBV12-4
ASSEASGTYNEQF | TRBJ2-1 | TRBV2
ASSPERSGANVLT | TRBJ2-6 | TRBV18